Below are 9 T cell receptor beta chains sequenced from a single sample in a study of CD8+CD57+ T cells in acquired aplastic anemia. The template for TCR beta VDJ and CDR3 sequence profiling was genomic DNA. TCRdb called the reads again in MiXCR, with one record for every CDR3 protein. The sample consists of around 170,000 distinct CDR3 sequences, around 45% of them appearing once. Input material: sorted CD4+, CD8+, or CD8+CD57+ T cells (not recorded which) from PBMCs. The receptor source for this set is a human donor in good health.

The V gene is TRBV20-1, the J gene TRBJ2-3; 10 nucleotides match TRBD1. Trimming removed 5 bases from V and 4 bases from J; junction bases left unmatched: 3. This CDR3 comprises 13 residues. The germline V gene encodes CDR1 DFQATT and CDR2 SNEGSKA (reference sequence). This CDR3 reads CSAGTGVSDTQYF. CDR3 in DNA: TGCAGTGCTGGGACAGGGGTATCAGATACGCAGTATTTT.

The chain is built from TRBV10-3 and TRBJ2-7; TRBD2 is a possible D gene (5 bases). The V gene lost 0 bases and the J gene lost 2 bases, with 17 bases spanning the gap. The germline V gene has CDR1 ENHRY and CDR2 SYGVKD. The CDR3 is made up of 17 amino acids. The DNA of the CDR3 is TGTGCCATCAGTGAGTCGACCGCGCGGGCCCCTACCTACGAGCAGTACTTC. It translates to CAISESTARAPTYEQYF.

The chain is built from TRBV24-1 and TRBJ2-3; perhaps TRBD2 as D (6 bases). Germline V lookup: CDR1 KGHDR, CDR2 SFDVKD. V lost 6 bases and J lost 2, with 11 bases in between. The CDR3 loop spans 14 amino acids. The CDR3 region has the DNA TGTGCCACCAGTCCGAGCGGGTACACAGATACGCAGTATTTT. Its protein product is CATSPSGYTDTQYF.

On this clonotype itself: A read error may produce the germline difference seen at one junction end. CDR3 sequence reads: CATSGQDAGELFF. CDR3 bases: TGTGCCACCAGCGGACAGGACGCCGGGGAGCTGTTTTTC. J is TRBJ2-2 and V is TRBV24-1, with TRBD1 matching over 7 bases. Germline lookup yields CDR1 KGHDR and CDR2 SFDVKD. The CDR3 covers 13 residues.

Concerning this clonotype itself: One end of the junction does not line up with germline, which may come from a read error. The chain couples TRBV25-1 to TRBJ1-5, with TRBD1 matching over 12 bases. The germline CDR1 and CDR2 sequences are MGHDK and SYGVNS. The CDR3 runs to 17 residues. DNA for the CDR3: TGTGTCAGCAGCCCCGAGGGACAGGGGGCTAGCGGGCAGCCCCAGCATTTT. This gives the protein CVSSPEGQGASGQPQHF. The full variable domain, completed using reference TRBV25-1 and TRBJ1-5, is EADIYQTPRYLVIGTGKKITLECSQTMGHDKMYWYQQDPGMELHLIHYSYGVNSTEKGDLSSESTVSRIRTEHFPLTLESARPSHTSQYLCVSSPEGQGASGQPQHFGDGTRLSIL.

In the case of this clonotype: A much larger clone differs from this one at a single base, so this may be a read error. The chain has TRBV12-3 or TRBV12-4 and TRBJ1-1; D might be TRBD1 (5 bases). The CDR3 totals 14 residues. Here the CDR3 reads CAGSFQGMGTEAFF. In nucleotides, the CDR3 is TGTGCCGGCAGTTTTCAGGGAATGGGAACTGAAGCTTTCTTT.

This clonotype occurred many times. The CDR3 spells CSAQKTGTAEAFF. The CDR3 coding sequence is TGCAGTGCACAGAAGACAGGGACGGCTGAAGCTTTCTTT. The V call is TRBV20-1, the J call TRBJ1-1; TRBD1 agrees at 7 bases. This CDR3 comprises 13 residues. CDR1 is DFQATT and CDR2 is SNEGSKA in the germline V gene (reference sequence). Germline trimming cut 6 bases from V and 6 bases from J; bases unmatched to any gene: 10.

This clonotype came up many times. The rearrangement joins TRBV5-1 to TRBJ2-1, with D tentatively TRBD2 (5 bases). Looked up from germline, CDR1 is SGHRS and CDR2 is YFSETQ. V was clipped by 4 bases and J by 2 bases, with 10 bases between them. The CDR3 has 14 residues. The chain's CDR3 is CASSPEATYNEQFF. The CDR3 nucleotides are TGCGCCAGCAGCCCGGAGGCCACCTACAATGAGCAGTTCTTC. Supplemented by reference TRBV5-1 and TRBJ2-1, the full variable domain reads KAGVTQTPRYLIKTRGQQVTLSCSPISGHRSVSWYQQTPGQGLQFLFEYFSETQRNKGNFPGRFSGRQFSNSRSEMNVSTLELGDSALYLCASSPEATYNEQFFGPGTRLTVL.

The chain carries TRBV20-1 and TRBJ2-5, with D possibly matching TRBD1 (6 bases). V was clipped by 7 bases and J by 5 bases, with 14 bases between them. Germline V lookup: CDR1 DFQATT, CDR2 SNEGSKA (reference sequence). There are 12 residues in the CDR3. The DNA of the CDR3 is TGCAGTGGAAACAGGGTCCCGGAGACCCAGTACTTC. This gives the protein CSGNRVPETQYF.